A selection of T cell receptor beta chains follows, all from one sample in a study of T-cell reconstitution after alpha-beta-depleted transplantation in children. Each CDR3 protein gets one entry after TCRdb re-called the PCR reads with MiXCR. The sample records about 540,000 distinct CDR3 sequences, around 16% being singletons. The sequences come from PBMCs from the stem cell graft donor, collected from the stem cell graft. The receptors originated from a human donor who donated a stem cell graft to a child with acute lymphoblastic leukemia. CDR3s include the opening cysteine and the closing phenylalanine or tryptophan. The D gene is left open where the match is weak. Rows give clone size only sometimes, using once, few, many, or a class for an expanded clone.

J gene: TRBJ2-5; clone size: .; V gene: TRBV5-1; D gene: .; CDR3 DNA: TGCGCCAGCAGCTCCGACCCTTCCACAGGTGCCCAGTACTTC; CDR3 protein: CASSSDPSTGAQYF
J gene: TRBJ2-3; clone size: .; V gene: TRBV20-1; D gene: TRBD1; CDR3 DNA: TGCAGTGCTTCAGGGGACAGCTTGGAGTTTGTAGATACGCAGTATTTT; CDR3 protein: CSASGDSLEFVDTQYF
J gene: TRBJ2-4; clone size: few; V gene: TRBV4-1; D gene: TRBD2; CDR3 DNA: TGCGCCAGCAGCCTCCCTAGCGGGAGAAAAACAGCACTAGCCAAAAACATTCAGTACTTC; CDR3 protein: CASSLPSGRKTALAKNIQYF
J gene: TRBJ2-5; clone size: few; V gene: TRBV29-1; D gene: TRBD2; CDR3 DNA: TGCAGCGTTGAACAGGCTAGCGGGACATGGGAGACCCAGTACTTC; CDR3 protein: CSVEQASGTWETQYF
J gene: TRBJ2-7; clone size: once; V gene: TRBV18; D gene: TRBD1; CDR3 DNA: TGTGCCAGCTCACCACCTTTAAGGGACAGGGCCTGGGAGCAGTACTTC; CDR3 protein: CASSPPLRDRAWEQYF
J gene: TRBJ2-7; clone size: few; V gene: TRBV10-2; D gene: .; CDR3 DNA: TGCGCCAGCAGTACCCCGGAGTGGGGCTACGAGCAGTACTTC; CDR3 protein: CASSTPEWGYEQYF
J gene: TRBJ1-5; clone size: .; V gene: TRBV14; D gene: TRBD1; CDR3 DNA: TGTGCCAGCAGCCGAAGCCCGGGACAGGGGGTAGATAGCAATCAGCCCCAGCATTTT; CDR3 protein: CASSRSPGQGVDSNQPQHF
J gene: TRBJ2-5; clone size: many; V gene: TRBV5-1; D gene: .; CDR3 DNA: TGCGCCAGCAGCTTGGGGCCAGAAGAGACCCAGTACTTC; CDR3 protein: CASSLGPEETQYF
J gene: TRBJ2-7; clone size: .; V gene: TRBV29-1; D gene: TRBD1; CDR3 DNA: TGCAGCGGCTTTGACAGGGTCGAGCAGTACTTC; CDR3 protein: CSGFDRVEQYF
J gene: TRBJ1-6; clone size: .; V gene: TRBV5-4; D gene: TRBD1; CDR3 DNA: TGTGCCAGCAGCTTCGGGACAGGGGATTCACCCCTCCACTTT; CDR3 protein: CASSFGTGDSPLHF
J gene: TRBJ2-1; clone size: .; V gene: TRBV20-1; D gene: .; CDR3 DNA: TGCAGTGCTAGAGGCGGGATGGCCTACAATGAGCAGTTCTTC; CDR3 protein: CSARGGMAYNEQFF
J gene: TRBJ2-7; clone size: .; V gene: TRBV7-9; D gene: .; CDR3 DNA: TGTGCCAGCAGCCCCCCGGCCGGTTCGGTCTGGGGCGAGCAGTACTTC; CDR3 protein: CASSPPAGSVWGEQYF
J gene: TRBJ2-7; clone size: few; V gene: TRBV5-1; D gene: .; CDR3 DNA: TGCGCCAGCAGCCCGGACTTGGGTCCAGGGTCAAGCGAGCAGTACTTC; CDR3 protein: CASSPDLGPGSSEQYF
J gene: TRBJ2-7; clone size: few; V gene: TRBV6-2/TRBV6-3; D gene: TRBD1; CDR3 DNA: TGTGCCAGCAGTTACAGACAGGGGTGGCAGTACTTC; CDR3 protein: CASSYRQGWQYF
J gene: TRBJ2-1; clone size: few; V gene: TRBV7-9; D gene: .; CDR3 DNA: TGTGCCAGCAGCTTATCCGGGGGCTTCAATGAGCAGTTCTTC; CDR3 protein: CASSLSGGFNEQFF
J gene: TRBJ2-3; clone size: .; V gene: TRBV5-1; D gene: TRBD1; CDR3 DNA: TGCGCCAGCAGCCGGGACAGCACTAGCACAGATACGCAGTATTTT; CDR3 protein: CASSRDSTSTDTQYF
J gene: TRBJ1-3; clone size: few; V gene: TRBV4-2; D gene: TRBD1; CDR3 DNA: TGTGCCAGCGCAAGGGACAGGGGTTGGAACACCATATATTTT; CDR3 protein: CASARDRGWNTIYF
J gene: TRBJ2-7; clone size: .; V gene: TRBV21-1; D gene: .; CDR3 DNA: TGTGCCAGCAGCAAGGCTTACGGGACAGGGAACAACGAGCAGTACTTC; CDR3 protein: CASSKAYGTGNNEQYF
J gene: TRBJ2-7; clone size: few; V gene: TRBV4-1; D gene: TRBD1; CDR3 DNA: TGCGCCAGCAGCCAAGGGACCGGGACAGGGGGTTCCTACGAGCAGTACTTC; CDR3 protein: CASSQGTGTGGSYEQYF